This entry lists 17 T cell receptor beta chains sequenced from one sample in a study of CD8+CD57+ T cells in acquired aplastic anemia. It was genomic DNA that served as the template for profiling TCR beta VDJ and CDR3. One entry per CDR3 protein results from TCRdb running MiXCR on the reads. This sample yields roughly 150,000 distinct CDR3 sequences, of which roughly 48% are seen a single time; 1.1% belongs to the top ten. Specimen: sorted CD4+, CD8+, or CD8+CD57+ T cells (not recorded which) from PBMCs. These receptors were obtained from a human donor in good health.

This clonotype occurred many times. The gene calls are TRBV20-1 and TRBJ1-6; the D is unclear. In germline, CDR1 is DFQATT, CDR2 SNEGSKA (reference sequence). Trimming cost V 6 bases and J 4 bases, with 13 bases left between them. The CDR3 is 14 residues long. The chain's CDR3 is CSAELQVYNSPLHF. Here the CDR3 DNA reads TGCAGTGCGGAATTACAAGTATATAATTCACCCCTCCACTTT.

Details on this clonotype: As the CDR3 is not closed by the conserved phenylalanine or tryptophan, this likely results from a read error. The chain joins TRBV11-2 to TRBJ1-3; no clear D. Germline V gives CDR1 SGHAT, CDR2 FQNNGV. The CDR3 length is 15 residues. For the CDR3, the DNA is TGTGCCAGCAGCTTAGAAGTTGGACGAGGAAACGCCATATATTCT. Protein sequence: CASSLEVGRGNAIYS.

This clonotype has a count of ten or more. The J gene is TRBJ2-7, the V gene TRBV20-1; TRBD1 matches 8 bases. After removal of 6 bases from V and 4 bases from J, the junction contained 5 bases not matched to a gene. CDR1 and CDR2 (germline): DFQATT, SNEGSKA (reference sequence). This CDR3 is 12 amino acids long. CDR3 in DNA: TGCAGTGCCCATCGACAGGGGTACGAGCAGTACTTC. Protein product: CSAHRQGYEQYF.

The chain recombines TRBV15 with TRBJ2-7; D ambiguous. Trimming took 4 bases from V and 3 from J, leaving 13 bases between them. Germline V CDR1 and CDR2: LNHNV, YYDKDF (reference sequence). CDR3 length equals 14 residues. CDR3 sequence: CATSKAEKHYEQYF. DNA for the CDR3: TGTGCCACCAGCAAGGCAGAAAAACACTACGAGCAGTACTTC.

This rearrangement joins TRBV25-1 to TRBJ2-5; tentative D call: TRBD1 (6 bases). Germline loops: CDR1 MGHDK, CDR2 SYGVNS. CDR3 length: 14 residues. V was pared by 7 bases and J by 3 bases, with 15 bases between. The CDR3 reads CASTAREGEETQYF. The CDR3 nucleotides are TGTGCCAGCACCGCGCGTGAGGGGGAAGAGACCCAGTACTTC.

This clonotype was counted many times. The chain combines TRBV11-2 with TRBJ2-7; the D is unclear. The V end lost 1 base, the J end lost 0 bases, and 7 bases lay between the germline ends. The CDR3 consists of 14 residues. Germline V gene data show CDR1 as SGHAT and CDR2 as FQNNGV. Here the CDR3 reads CASSLGGISYEQYF. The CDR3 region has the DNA TGTGCCAGCAGCTTAGGGGGAATCTCCTACGAGCAGTACTTC. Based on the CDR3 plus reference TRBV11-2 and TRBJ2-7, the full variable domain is EAGVAQSPRYKIIEKRQSVAFWCNPISGHATLYWYQQILGQGPKLLIQFQNNGVVDDSQLPKDRFSAERLKGVDSTLKIQPAKLEDSAVYLCASSLGGISYEQYFGPGTRLTVT.

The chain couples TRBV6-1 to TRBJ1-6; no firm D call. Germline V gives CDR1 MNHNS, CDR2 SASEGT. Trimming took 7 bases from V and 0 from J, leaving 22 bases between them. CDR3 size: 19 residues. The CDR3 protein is CASKTPAGGVSSYNSPLHF. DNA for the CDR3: TGTGCCAGCAAAACCCCGGCGGGAGGCGTTAGCTCCTATAATTCACCCCTCCACTTT.

CDR3 in amino acids: CSANGVGRNQETQYF. CDR3 in DNA: TGCAGTGCTAACGGGGTGGGACGAAACCAAGAGACCCAGTACTTC. The V gene is TRBV20-1, the J gene TRBJ2-5; D may be TRBD1 or TRBD2 (5 bases each). Looked up from germline, CDR1 is DFQATT and CDR2 is SNEGSKA (reference sequence). The V end was cut by 4 bases, the J end by 0 bases, with 15 bases between. CDR3 length: 15 amino acids.

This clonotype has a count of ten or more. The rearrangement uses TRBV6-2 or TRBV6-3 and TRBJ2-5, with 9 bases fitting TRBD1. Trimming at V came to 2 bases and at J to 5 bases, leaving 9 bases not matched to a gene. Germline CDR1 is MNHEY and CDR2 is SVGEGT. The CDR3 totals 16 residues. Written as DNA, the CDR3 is TGTGCCAGCAGTTACGGCCCGGGACAGGGAGAGGAGACCCAGTACTTC. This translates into CASSYGPGQGEETQYF.

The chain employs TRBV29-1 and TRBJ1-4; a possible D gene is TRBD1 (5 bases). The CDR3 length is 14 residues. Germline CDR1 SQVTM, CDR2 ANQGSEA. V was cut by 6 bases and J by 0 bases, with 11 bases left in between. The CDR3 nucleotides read TGCAGCGTGGGGGGGGGTTCAACTAATGAAAAACTGTTTTTT. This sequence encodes CSVGGGSTNEKLFF.

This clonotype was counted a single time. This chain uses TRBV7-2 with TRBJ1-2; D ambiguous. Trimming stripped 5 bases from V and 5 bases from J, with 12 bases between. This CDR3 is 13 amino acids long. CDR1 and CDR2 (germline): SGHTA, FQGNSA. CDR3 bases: TGTGCCAGCAGCCCTCGGGCGGGTTATGGCTACACCTTC. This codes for CASSPRAGYGYTF.

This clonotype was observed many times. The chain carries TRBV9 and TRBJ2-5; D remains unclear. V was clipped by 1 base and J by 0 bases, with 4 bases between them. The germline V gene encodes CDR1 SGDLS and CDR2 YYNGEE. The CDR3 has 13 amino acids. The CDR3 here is CASSVSYQETQYF. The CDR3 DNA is TGTGCCAGCAGCGTATCGTACCAAGAGACCCAGTACTTC. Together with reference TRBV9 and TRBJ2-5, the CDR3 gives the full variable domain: DSGVTQTPKHLITATGQRVTLRCSPRSGDLSVYWYQQSLDQGLQFLIQYYNGEERAKGNILERFSAQQFPDLHSELNLSSLELGDSALYFCASSVSYQETQYFGPGTRLLVL.

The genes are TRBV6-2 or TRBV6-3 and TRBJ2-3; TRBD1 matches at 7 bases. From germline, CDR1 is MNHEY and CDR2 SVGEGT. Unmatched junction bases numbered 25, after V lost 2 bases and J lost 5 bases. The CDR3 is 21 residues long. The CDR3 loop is CASSYRWGSGQETQAGDTQYF. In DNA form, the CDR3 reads TGTGCCAGCAGTTACCGATGGGGTTCTGGACAGGAGACCCAGGCGGGAGATACGCAGTATTTT.

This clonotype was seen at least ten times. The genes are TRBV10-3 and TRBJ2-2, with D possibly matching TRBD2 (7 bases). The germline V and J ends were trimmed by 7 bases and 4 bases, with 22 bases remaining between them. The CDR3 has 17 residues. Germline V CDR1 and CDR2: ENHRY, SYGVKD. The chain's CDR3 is CAINRASGGRTTGELFF. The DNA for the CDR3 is TGTGCCATCAATAGGGCCTCGGGGGGCAGGACCACCGGGGAGCTGTTTTTT.

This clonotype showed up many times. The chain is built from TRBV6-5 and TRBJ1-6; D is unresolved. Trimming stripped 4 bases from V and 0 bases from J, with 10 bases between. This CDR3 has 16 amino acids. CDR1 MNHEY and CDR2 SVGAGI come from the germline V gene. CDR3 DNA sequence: TGTGCCAGCAGTTTAGTGATCAGCTCCTATAATTCACCCCTCCACTTT. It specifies CASSLVISSYNSPLHF.

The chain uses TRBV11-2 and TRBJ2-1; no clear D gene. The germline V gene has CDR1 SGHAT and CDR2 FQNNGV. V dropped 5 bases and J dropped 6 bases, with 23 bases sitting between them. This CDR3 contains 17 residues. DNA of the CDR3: TGTGCCAGCAGCCGCCCCAATTCACCCATTACACGCAATGAGCAGTTCTTC. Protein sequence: CASSRPNSPITRNEQFF.

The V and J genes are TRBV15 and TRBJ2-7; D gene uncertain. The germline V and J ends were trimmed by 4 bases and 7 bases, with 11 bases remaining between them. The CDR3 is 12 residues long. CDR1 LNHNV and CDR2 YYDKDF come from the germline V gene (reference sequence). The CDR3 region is CATSIAVGEQYF. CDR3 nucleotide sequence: TGTGCCACCAGCATAGCAGTTGGGGAGCAGTACTTC.